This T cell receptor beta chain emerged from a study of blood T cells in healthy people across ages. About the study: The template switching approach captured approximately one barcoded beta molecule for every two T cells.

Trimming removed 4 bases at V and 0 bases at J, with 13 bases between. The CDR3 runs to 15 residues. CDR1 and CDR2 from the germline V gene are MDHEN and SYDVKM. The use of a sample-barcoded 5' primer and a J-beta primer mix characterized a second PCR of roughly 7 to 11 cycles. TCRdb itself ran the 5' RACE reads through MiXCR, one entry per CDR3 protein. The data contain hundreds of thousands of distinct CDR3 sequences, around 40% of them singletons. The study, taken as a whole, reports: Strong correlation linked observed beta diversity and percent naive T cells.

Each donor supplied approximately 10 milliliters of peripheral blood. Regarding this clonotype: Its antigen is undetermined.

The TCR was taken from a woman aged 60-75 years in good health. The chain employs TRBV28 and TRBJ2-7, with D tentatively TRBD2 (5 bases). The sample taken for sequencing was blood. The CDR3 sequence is CASSWGATASYEQYF. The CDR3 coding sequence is TGTGCCAGCAGTTGGGGAGCTACTGCCTCCTACGAGCAGTACTTC.